This T cell receptor beta chain comes out of a study of cytomegalovirus exposure and HLA in healthy donors (dated by TCRdb to about 2017). Regarding the study in general: According to a later analysis, one platform produced both the 110 or so validation repertoires and the 670 or so repertoires of the first cohort. To predict cytomegalovirus infection status, the study combined high-throughput TCR immunosequencing, statistical association of individual TCRs with disease status, and machine learning. Besides the first cohort of roughly 640 subjects, a separate validation cohort made up of 90 to 150 different subjects was used. The aim of the study was to test whether cataloging public T cell receptors could identify signatures of past pathogen exposure. Here is what the overall study found, with its caveats: In vitro tests confirmed that a few of the cytomegalovirus-associated TCR beta chains recognize cytomegalovirus antigens. Subsequent analysis determined that TCRs grouped into clusters in the first cohort also showed a tendency toward co-occurrence across the roughly 130 validation repertoires, and about 93% of cluster scores exceeded 0. A later analysis lacked HLA typing for the validation cohort, so it scored co-occurrence in that cohort across all 130 or so repertoires. The authors suggested that the approach could potentially be extended to other disease states and immunological phenotypes. In both the original and validation cohorts, the classifier was reported to diagnose cytomegalovirus status with high specificity and sensitivity. Most TCR sequences were seen in very few donors, while some public TCRs were found in many individuals. A total of roughly 160 TCR beta chains were listed by the study as associated with cytomegalovirus.

The CDR3 covers 15 residues, taking in both the cysteine and the phenylalanine. Solely the CDR3 DNA is kept, with 45 bases framed from the first base. Trimming at the junction amounts to 5 bases on V and 10 bases on J, and the germline ends lie 22 bases apart. As encoded in the germline V gene, CDR1 is SGHNT while CDR2 is YENEEA. A note on this clone: The antigen it recognizes is unknown. No base quality values were provided; no much bigger clone lies one nucleotide off.

The library was built by means of the immunoSEQ multiplex PCR assay. In the source study's methods: A statistical classification framework was built for diagnosing cytomegalovirus status from the catalog of TCR beta chain sequences. As stored in TCRdb, this immuneACCESS dataset retains in-frame rearrangements with V and J assigned. A fraction of the clones does not appear; measured against another copy, unresolved V genes explain less than half of the discrepancy, and the remainder lacks a known reason. The V and J calls and clone size come from that table; D and trimming were worked out from the DNA. Across this sample there are 130,000 or so clones, with over 85% seen only once. The ten largest clones take up 1.5% to 2% of the sample. The donors belonged to the validation cohort of approximately 130 subjects, which was separate from the 666-subject first cohort.

The chain uses TRBV11-3 and TRBJ2-3, with a weak D call of TRBD2 (6 bases match). Sequencing used PBMCs. The source of this sequence is a woman aged 18-30 years in good health and CMV-seronegative. The DNA reads TGTGCCAGCAGCCCCCTTGCGGGTTGGCGGGGCGCGCAGTATTTT. It translates as CASSPLAGWRGAQYF. Beyond the CDR3, the reference TRBV11-3 and TRBJ2-3 genes provide the residues; the full variable domain reads: EAGVVQSPRYKIIEKKQPVAFWCNPISGHNTLYWYLQNLGQGPELLIRYENEEAVDDSQLPKDRFSAERLKGVDSTLKIQPAELGDSAVYLCASSPLAGWRGAQYFGPGTRLTVL.